This entry lists 5 T cell receptor beta chains sequenced from one sample in a study of blood T cell repertoires in COVID-19. Measured with immunoSEQ multiplex PCR; TCRdb has only the in-frame clones, and not every one. The sample comprises 350,000 to 450,000 clones, around 85% of which are singletons, and roughly 3.9% rests with the top ten. Sequencing was performed on peripheral blood. The source of these receptors is a woman younger than 30 with acute or convalescent COVID-19.

This chain connects TRBV6-5 to TRBJ2-7, with 9 bases fitting TRBD1. Germline V gene sequence: CDR1 MNHEY, CDR2 SVGAGI. The CDR3 consists of 13 residues. V was pared by 6 bases and J by 5 bases, with 5 bases of the junction left unmatched. In nucleotides, the CDR3 is TGTGCCAGCAGCTCACAGGGGGCCCACGAGCAGTACTTC. This codes for CASSSQGAHEQYF.

This chain uses TRBV19 with TRBJ2-7; perhaps TRBD2 as D (5 bases). Trimming shortened V by 5 bases and J by 2 bases, and 10 bases separated the two germline ends. This CDR3 comprises 13 residues. Germline-derived CDR1 and CDR2 are LNHDA and SQIVND (reference sequence). Here the CDR3 DNA reads TGTGCCAGTAGTGTCCGGGATGCCTACGAGCAGTACTTC. This encodes CASSVRDAYEQYF.

CDR3 region: CAERGYSNQPQHF. The CDR3, as DNA: TGTGCAGAGCGGGGGTATAGCAATCAGCCCCAGCATTTT. This rearrangement joins TRBV5-4 to TRBJ1-5; D perhaps matches TRBD1 (5 bases). CDR3 size: 13 residues. Germline loops: CDR1 SGHNT, CDR2 YYREEE (reference sequence).

The CDR3 sequence is CASSEASSGGAGGYTF. In nucleotides, the CDR3 is TGTGCCAGCAGTGAAGCGAGCTCGGGGGGGGCGGGTGGCTACACCTTC. The V and J genes are TRBV6-1 and TRBJ1-2; D is possibly TRBD1 (6 bases). V was cut by 0 bases and J by 7 bases, with 18 bases left in between. Germline assignment: CDR1 MNHNS and CDR2 SASEGT. This CDR3 has 16 residues.

The chain joins TRBV28 to TRBJ1-5, with a tentative D call TRBD1 (5 bases). This CDR3 spans 16 amino acids. Looked up from germline, CDR1 is MDHEN and CDR2 is SYDVKM. Trimming stripped 2 bases from V and 0 bases from J, with 11 bases between. The CDR3: CASSLNPGVSNQPQHF. The CDR3 bases are TGTGCCAGCAGTTTAAACCCGGGGGTTAGCAATCAGCCCCAGCATTTT.